What follows are 13 T cell receptor beta chains derived from one specimen sequenced in a study of technical replicates of blood from several donors. This table comes from immunoSEQ multiplex PCR, and its TCRdb copy is limited to in-frame clones, with some not included. This repertoire shows about 69,000 clones, about 87% found once; its top ten account for approximately 4.6%. Sequencing was carried out using PBMCs. The receptors originated from a human donor in good health. Some clones in this sample may be carry-over from other donors' samples.

V and J are TRBV7-3 and TRBJ2-2, with 10 bases fitting TRBD2. The V segment lost 5 bases and the J segment 5 bases; nucleotides outside the gene matches: 5. The germline V gene has CDR1 SGHTA and CDR2 FQGTGA. The CDR3 extends over 15 amino acids. The CDR3 DNA reads as TGTGCCAGCAGCCGGGTAGCGGGGGGAACCGGGGAGCTGTTTTTT. This codes for CASSRVAGGTGELFF. Full variable domain (missing parts from reference TRBV7-3 and TRBJ2-2): GAGVSQTPSNKVTEKGKYVELRCDPISGHTALYWYRQSLGQGPEFLIYFQGTGAADDSGLPNDRFFAVRPEGSVSTLKIQRTERGDSAVYLCASSRVAGGTGELFFGEGSRLTVL.

The V gene is TRBV29-1, the J gene TRBJ1-3; no clear D. There are 14 residues in the CDR3. V was clipped by 2 bases and J by 4 bases, with 12 bases between them. Germline V gene sequence: CDR1 SQVTM, CDR2 ANQGSEA. This CDR3 is CSVEPEPGGNTIYF. Written as DNA, the CDR3 is TGCAGCGTTGAACCTGAGCCCGGGGGAAACACCATATATTTT.

The V call is TRBV30, the J call TRBJ1-1; no definite D call. With 5 bases removed from V and 0 bases from J, the gap between germline ends came to 7 bases. Germline V gene lookup returns CDR1 GTSNPN and CDR2 SVGIG (reference sequence). The CDR3 runs 12 residues. The CDR3 spells CAWATLNTEAFF. The CDR3 DNA reads as TGTGCCTGGGCAACTTTGAACACTGAAGCTTTCTTT.

V and J are TRBV9 and TRBJ1-3; D not certain. The CDR3 totals 14 residues. From germline, CDR1 is SGDLS and CDR2 YYNGEE. V lost 10 bases, J lost 0 bases, and 14 bases lay in between. CDR3 sequence: CASSPGSSGNTIYF. The CDR3 nucleotides read TGTGCCTCTAGCCCCGGAAGCTCTGGAAACACCATATATTTT.

The chain uses TRBV7-9 and TRBJ2-3; D is ambiguous. The germline V gene has CDR1 SEHNR and CDR2 FQNEAQ (reference sequence). Trimming left V 3 bases short and J 2 bases short, with 9 bases between. The CDR3 spans 14 residues. The CDR3 coding sequence is TGTGCCAGCAGCTTGAGGCAAAACACAGATACGCAGTATTTT. Translation gives CASSLRQNTDTQYF.

The CDR3 DNA is TGTGCCAGCAGCTTCGGCGGGGGGGCAGATACGCAGTATTTT. This sequence encodes CASSFGGGADTQYF. The chain carries TRBV7-3 and TRBJ2-3; TRBD2 agrees at 9 bases. Looked up from germline, CDR1 is SGHTA and CDR2 is FQGTGA. The CDR3 is 14 residues long. V was pared by 3 bases and J by 4 bases, with 2 bases of the junction left unmatched.

V and J are TRBV19 and TRBJ1-2; TRBD1 might be the D (5 bases). The CDR3 contains 16 residues. Trimming cost V 5 bases and J 0 bases, with 16 bases left between them. Germline V gene sequence: CDR1 LNHDA, CDR2 SQIVND (reference sequence). The CDR3 sequence: CASSVAYRSANYGYTF. In nucleotides, the CDR3 is TGTGCCAGTAGTGTCGCCTACAGGAGCGCTAACTATGGCTACACCTTC.

The V and J genes are TRBV7-2 and TRBJ2-5; 11 bases map to TRBD1. The CDR3 has 15 residues. The V gene end was trimmed by 4 bases and the J gene end by 5 bases; junction bases not matched to a gene: 6. Germline V CDR1 and CDR2: SGHTA, FQGNSA. CDR3 sequence reads: CASSSDRGRMETQYF. The CDR3 DNA reads TGTGCCAGCAGCTCGGACAGGGGGCGTATGGAGACCCAGTACTTC.

The V call is TRBV27, the J call TRBJ1-2, with a tentative D call TRBD1 (5 bases). V was cut by 2 bases and J by 8 bases, with 18 bases left in between. Germline V gene sequence: CDR1 MNHEY, CDR2 SMNVEV (reference sequence). The CDR3 has 15 residues. CDR3 residues: CASSLTQAGKVGYTF. The CDR3 nucleotides read TGTGCCAGCAGTTTAACCCAGGCAGGGAAAGTCGGCTACACCTTC.

As regards this clone: Other DNA variants within this sample encode the same CDR3. This chain joins TRBV15 and TRBJ1-5; possible D gene TRBD1, 5 bases. Between the trimmed V and J ends, which lost 0 bases and 3 bases, there was a span of 9 bases. Germline CDR1 is LNHNV and CDR2 is YYDKDF (reference sequence). The CDR3 is 15 residues long. The CDR3 is CATSRDQGNNQPQHF. CDR3 bases: TGTGCCACCAGCAGAGATCAGGGAAACAATCAGCCCCAGCATTTT.

The chain combines TRBV19 with TRBJ1-2, with D unresolved. Trimming pared 8 bases from V and 1 base from J, leaving 14 bases between. CDR1 LNHDA and CDR2 SQIVND come from the germline V gene (reference sequence). This CDR3 is 14 amino acids long. The CDR3 loop is CASRPEGVNYGYTF. For the CDR3, the DNA is TGTGCCAGTCGACCCGAAGGAGTTAACTATGGCTACACCTTC.

This chain uses TRBV7-6 with TRBJ2-3; 14 bases agree with TRBD2. The V and J ends lost 5 bases and 3 bases, in that order; junction bases with no gene match: 7. This CDR3 has 17 amino acids. The germline V gene encodes CDR1 SGHVS and CDR2 FNYEAQ. CDR3 DNA: TGTGCCAGCAGCCGCAAGGGGACTAGCGGGGGAACAGATACGCAGTATTTT. Translating it yields CASSRKGTSGGTDTQYF.

This sequence joins TRBV29-1 and TRBJ2-5, with TRBD2 as a possible D gene (6 bases). From germline, CDR1 is SQVTM and CDR2 ANQGSEA. V lost 0 bases and J lost 5, with 13 bases in between. The length of the CDR3 is 14 residues. The CDR3 sequence: CSVEEGAGGETQYF. The CDR3 DNA reads as TGCAGCGTTGAAGAAGGGGCTGGGGGGGAGACCCAGTACTTC.